The text below deals with one TCR beta chain. CDR3 length equals 15 residues. The trim removed 3 bases at V and 1 base at J, leaving 0 bases unmatched. From germline, CDR1 is SNHLY and CDR2 FYNNEI. The entry originates in a study of technical replicates of blood from a few donors. Libraries were prepared by immunoSEQ multiplex PCR; TCRdb keeps only in-frame clonotypes and omits some of them. In the table there are around 75,000 clones, just over 90% of which are singletons. This clonotype was obtained from a human donor in good health. Sequencing input: T cells isolated from PBMCs. This rearrangement joins TRBV2 to TRBJ1-5; 10 nucleotides align to TRBD1. This CDR3 reads CASSEDRGSNQPQHF. The CDR3 DNA reads as TGTGCCAGCAGTGAGGACAGGGGGAGCAATCAGCCCCAGCATTTT.